Each of the 9 T cell receptor beta chains below was sequenced from the same sample in a study of patients and donors after allogeneic stem cell transplantation (dated by TCRdb to 2018 to 2021). Receptor amplification or capture employed RT-PCR. Sequencing instrument: NextSeq 550. TCRdb handled the public reads itself, with Q25 trimming in fastp and clone calling in MiXCR, and kept productive beta chains. Rows are unified per CDR3 protein, each entry keeping the most common DNA and genes. This sample holds roughly 150,000 distinct CDR3 sequences; 24% were observed only once. Roughly 26% of the sample is held by the ten biggest clonotypes. The sample comprised blood, either unsorted or a sorted T cell fraction (not recorded which). Receptor source: a human donor who was either an allogeneic HSCT recipient or a stem cell or donor lymphocyte infusion donor (not recorded which). It is not recorded whose cells these are; they may come from a transplant donor.

This clonotype was counted only a few times. The chain links TRBV12-3 or TRBV12-4 to TRBJ1-2; D ambiguous. Deletions cut 4 bases from V and 0 bases from J, with 12 bases between. The CDR3 covers 15 residues. The CDR3 reads CASSSPAEANYGYTF. The DNA of the CDR3 is TGTGCCAGCAGTTCGCCCGCCGAGGCTAACTATGGCTACACCTTC.

This chain links TRBV9 with TRBJ1-1; 12 positions match TRBD1. This CDR3 comprises 17 residues. The V gene's germline CDR1 is SGDLS and CDR2 YYNGEE. Losses at the gene ends were 1 base for V and 3 bases for J; bases not matched to a gene: 7. CDR3 coding DNA: TGTGCCAGCAGCGTAAGGGACAGGGGGCGAACGCACACTGAAGCTTTCTTT. This codes for CASSVRDRGRTHTEAFF.

This clonotype was seen more than once but under ten times. The V and J genes are TRBV4-3 and TRBJ2-2, with a tentative D call TRBD1 (5 bases). Germline V gene lookup returns CDR1 LGHNA and CDR2 YSLEER. V was cut by 5 bases and J by 6 bases, with 19 bases left in between. The CDR3 spans 16 residues. CDR3 bases: TGCGCCAGCAGCTATAAGCAAGGGGCAAGGGCCGGGGAGCTGTTTTTT. It yields the protein CASSYKQGARAGELFF.

On this clonotype: One junction end does not reproduce the germline sequence, and a read error may be involved. The chain is built from TRBV7-9 and TRBJ2-1; 7 positions match TRBD2. Germline-derived CDR1 and CDR2 are SEHNR and FQNEAQ (reference sequence). CDR3 length: 16 amino acids. CDR3 in DNA: TGTGCCAGCAGCTTATGGGGGGGAGAAAACTACAATGAGCATTTCTTC. Its protein product is CASSLWGGENYNEHFF.

This clonotype has a handful of counts. The chain links TRBV20-1 to TRBJ2-1; TRBD2 is a possible D gene (5 bases). Between the trimmed V and J ends, which lost 2 bases and 6 bases, there was a span of 11 bases. Germline V lookup: CDR1 DFQATT, CDR2 SNEGSKA (reference sequence). This CDR3 is built from 13 residues. The CDR3 DNA sequence: TGCAGTGCTAGATCTCCTCTAGCCAATGAGCAGTTCTTC. Its translation: CSARSPLANEQFF.

The chain recombines TRBV6-5 with TRBJ1-5; the D gene is possibly TRBD1 (5 bases). The V gene lost 4 bases and the J gene lost 0 bases, with 22 bases spanning the gap. Germline V gene lookup returns CDR1 MNHEY and CDR2 SVGAGI. The CDR3 is 19 amino acids. The chain's CDR3 is CASSSGRDTGYFSNQPQHF. CDR3 coding DNA: TGTGCCAGCAGTTCCGGACGCGATACAGGATATTTTAGCAATCAGCCCCAGCATTTT.

This clonotype has only a few counts. This chain connects TRBV14 to TRBJ2-1; 12 positions match TRBD2. J lost 3 bases, V lost 2 bases, and 11 bases had no gene match. The CDR3 extends over 19 amino acids. The germline CDR1 and CDR2 sequences are SGHDN and FVKESK. CDR3 sequence: CASSQPKPLAGGNYNEQFF. CDR3 DNA sequence: TGTGCCAGCAGCCAACCCAAACCGCTAGCGGGGGGGAACTACAATGAGCAGTTCTTC.

In this sample, this clonotype turned up a few times. The chain employs TRBV6-6 and TRBJ2-5, with TRBD1 matching over 10 bases. The CDR3 loop spans 16 amino acids. V lost 2 bases and J lost 7; bases outside the gene matches: 10. Germline CDR1 reads MNHNY; CDR2 reads SVGAGI (reference sequence). CDR3 sequence reads: CASSYPGTGDEGTQYF. Written as DNA, the CDR3 is TGTGCCAGCAGTTACCCTGGGACAGGGGATGAGGGGACCCAGTACTTC.

For the CDR3, the DNA is TGTGCCAGCGCGGGGGTCTCAATAGGGACTAGCACAGATACGCAGTATTTT. Encoded protein: CASAGVSIGTSTDTQYF. The chain combines TRBV7-9 with TRBJ2-3; TRBD2 agrees at 7 bases. Trimming at V came to 8 bases and at J to 0 bases, leaving 14 bases not matched to a gene. CDR1 and CDR2 from the germline V gene are SEHNR and FQNEAQ (reference sequence). The CDR3 consists of 17 residues.